Listed here are 10 T cell receptor beta chains from one sample, sequenced in a study of cytomegalovirus exposure and HLA in healthy donors. The PCR had 60 Vbeta and 13 Jbeta primers. Assay: immunoSEQ multiplex PCR; the TCRdb copy retains only in-frame clones and omits some. The sample lists 110,000 or so clones; over 65% were seen once. Sequenced material: PBMCs. The receptor source for this set is a woman in her thirties or forties in good health and CMV-seropositive.

V is TRBV6-1 and J is TRBJ1-1; the D is unclear. Between the trimmed V and J ends, which lost 7 bases and 8 bases, there was a span of 11 bases. The germline V gene encodes CDR1 MNHNS and CDR2 SASEGT. The CDR3 runs to 11 residues. DNA for the CDR3: TGTGCCAGCACAATGGGAGTGGAAGCTTTCTTT. It specifies CASTMGVEAFF.

The chain carries TRBV19 and TRBJ1-1; 8 nucleotides match TRBD1. After removal of 2 bases from V and 4 bases from J, the junction contained 12 bases not matched to a gene. This CDR3 contains 17 residues. The germline V gene has CDR1 LNHDA and CDR2 SQIVND (reference sequence). CDR3 nucleotides: TGTGCCAGTAGTATAATAAGCAGGGGGCGTGAGGGCACTGAAGCTTTCTTT. Translating it yields CASSIISRGREGTEAFF.

The chain recombines TRBV29-1 with TRBJ2-7, with 11 bases identical to TRBD2. The CDR3 runs to 16 residues. The V and J ends lost 5 bases and 0 bases, in that order; junction bases with no gene match: 9. Per the germline V gene, CDR1 is SQVTM and CDR2 is ANQGSEA. Here the CDR3 DNA reads TGCAGCGTTAGGGGGGATACTAGCGGGAGCTCCTACGAGCAGTACTTC. This codes for CSVRGDTSGSSYEQYF.

Only a few counts were recorded for this clone. Compared with germline, one end of the junction differs, possibly owing to a read error. V usage is TRBV7-9 and J usage is TRBJ1-2; 8 bases align to TRBD1. The CDR3 consists of 17 residues. Germline V gives CDR1 SEHNR, CDR2 FQNEAQ (reference sequence). CDR3 sequence (DNA): TGTTCCAGCAGCTTAGGGAATAGACAGGGGAGAAACTATGGCTACACCTTC. Protein product: CSSSLGNRQGRNYGYTF.

The CDR3, as DNA: TGCGCCAGCAGCCCGGGGTTGGGGAGCTCCTATAATTCACCCCTCCACTTT. It translates to CASSPGLGSSYNSPLHF. The chain recombines TRBV4-1 with TRBJ1-6; D is unclear. Per the germline V gene, CDR1 is MGHRA and CDR2 is YSYEKL. The length of the CDR3 is 17 residues. V lost 4 bases to trimming and J lost 0 bases, with 13 bases between them.

This chain uses TRBV30 with TRBJ2-1, with TRBD2 matching over 8 bases. Germline lookup yields CDR1 GTSNPN and CDR2 SVGIG (reference sequence). The CDR3 has 14 amino acids. V shed 0 bases, J shed 9 bases, and the junction held 7 bases outside the gene matches. In DNA form, the CDR3 reads TGTGCCTGGAGTGTAAGTGGCGGGAGGATTGAGCAGTTCTTC. This encodes CAWSVSGGRIEQFF.

The chain recombines TRBV19 with TRBJ1-1; D remains ambiguous. Trimming took off 5 bases at V and 8 bases at J, with 39 bases between the two ends. Germline V CDR1 and CDR2: LNHDA, SQIVND (reference sequence). The CDR3 loop spans 21 amino acids. CDR3 in amino acids: CASSRPRRRSAGTPPRGEAFF. DNA of the CDR3: TGTGCCAGTAGTCGACCCCGCCGCCGTTCGGCGGGCACCCCCCCCCGAGGGGAAGCTTTCTTT.

The chain links TRBV4-1 to TRBJ1-1; possible D gene TRBD1, 5 bases. CDR3 length equals 12 residues. Germline lookup yields CDR1 MGHRA and CDR2 YSYEKL. The V end was cut by 2 bases, the J end by 4 bases, with 5 bases between. The CDR3 is CASSQTGTEAFF. For the CDR3, the DNA is TGCGCCAGCAGCCAAACAGGCACTGAAGCTTTCTTT.

V is TRBV6-8 and J is TRBJ2-2; D not certain. The CDR3 length is 15 residues. Germline V gives CDR1 MNHGY, CDR2 SAAAGT. V was clipped by 1 base and J by 1 base, with 7 bases between them. CDR3 in DNA: TGTGCCAGCAGTTACTTTGGGCAGAACACCGGGGAGCTGTTTTTT. This encodes CASSYFGQNTGELFF.

This chain joins TRBV29-1 and TRBJ1-1, with 8 bases fitting TRBD1. The CDR3 is made up of 12 amino acids. With V trimmed by 7 bases and J by 5 bases, 6 bases remained unmatched. Germline assignment: CDR1 SQVTM and CDR2 ANQGSEA. CDR3 sequence (DNA): TGCAGCGGACAGGGGAGAGGGACTGAAGCTTTCTTT. Its protein is CSGQGRGTEAFF.